This T cell receptor beta chain was found in a study of OX40 agonist ivuxolimab in advanced cancers. As for the study more broadly: Ivuxolimab was an agonistic, fully human IgG2 monoclonal antibody directed against OX40 (CD134), a costimulatory receptor. Intravenous ivuxolimab was administered to patients every 2 weeks at six dose levels: 0.01, 0.1, 0.3, 1.5, 3 and 10 mg/kg. Of the 50 to 55 patients in dose escalation, around 20 had hepatocellular carcinoma, about 15 had melanoma, 9 had renal cell carcinoma and 9 had head and neck cancer. A male proportion of roughly 80% and a mean age of 60 years, ranging from roughly 20 to 80, were recorded for the dose-escalation cohort. Patients were allowed to have had prior anti-PD-1, anti-PD-L1 or anti-CTLA-4 therapy, and roughly two fifths of the dose-escalation patients had been treated with checkpoint inhibitors. Partial responses occurred in three dose-escalation patients, of whom one had hepatocellular carcinoma and two had cutaneous melanoma. Peripheral TCRbeta sequencing aimed to test whether ivuxolimab altered TCR sequence diversity and caused clonal T-cell expansion. The paper covers the monotherapy dose-escalation part of the phase I ivuxolimab trial, which included N ≈ 57 patients. Study-level results and caveats: In partial responders in the 0.1-3.0 mg/kg groups, normalized peripheral clonal expansion was found to be among the lowest, especially among CD8+ T cells. At doses from 0.1 to 3.0 mg/kg, clonal expansion was seen in both CD4+ and CD8+ blood T cells between baseline and week 6. The antigen specificity of the clonally expanded peripheral T cells was not determined. Low levels of normalized T-cell clonal expansion were also shown by some nonresponding patients. On average, CD8+ T cells showed more expanded clones than CD4+ T cells after ivuxolimab.

This clone was detected only once. What antigen it recognizes has not been identified. No qualities accompany the bases; no much larger clone lies one base away. Genomic DNA was extracted from sorted cells for sequencing of the TCRbeta CDR3 region. The immunoSEQ Assay was used for sequencing of TCRbeta CDR3 regions. TCRdb holds this immuneACCESS table with in-frame rearrangements only. Some clones are missing; in checked studies, unresolved V genes explain under half, and the rest has no known cause. The sample records about 110,000 clones, around 93% of which are singletons. 0.66% of the sample is in the top ten clones. Patients with a history of autoimmune disease or receiving systemic immunosuppression were excluded from the trial. Peripheral blood for TCR sequencing was collected from all dose cohorts at baseline, on cycle 4 day 1, and on cycle 7 day 1. The samples were drawn from a first-in-human, open-label, multicenter phase I dose-escalation trial of ivuxolimab. Adults with locally advanced or metastatic melanoma, renal cell, hepatocellular, or head and neck squamous cell carcinoma were enrolled in the trial. Before TCR sequencing, CD4+ and CD8+ T cells were separately sorted from peripheral blood.

The source was CD4+ or CD8+ T cells sorted from blood, collected in a trial of the OX40 agonist ivuxolimab. The source is an adult with an advanced solid tumor such as melanoma, head and neck, liver or kidney cancer.

The DNA sequence is TGTGCCAGCAGCCACCTCTTAGCGGGGGACTACGAGCAGTACTTC. It is translated as CASSHLLAGDYEQYF. The chain was built from TRBV14 and TRBJ2-7; 9 bases in the junction line up with TRBD2. Sequences SGHDN (CDR1) and FVKESK (CDR2) are obtained from the germline V gene. V has 3 bases trimmed and J has 3 bases trimmed; junction bases matching no gene number 6. Including cysteine and phenylalanine, the CDR3 has 15 amino acids. Of all the DNA, just the CDR3 is kept, 45 bases in frame from base 1.